A selection of T cell receptor beta chains follows, all from one sample in a study of OX40 agonist ivuxolimab in advanced cancers. Profiling relied on immunoSEQ multiplex PCR, and the TCRdb table lists in-frame clones only, not all of them. The data show approximately 80,000 clones, around 94% seen once. The sequencing used CD4+ or CD8+ T cells sorted from blood, collected in a trial of the OX40 agonist ivuxolimab. The source is an adult with an advanced solid tumor such as melanoma, head and neck, liver or kidney cancer. CDR3s leave out the opening cysteine and the closing phenylalanine or tryptophan. A D gene is named only where the DNA matches it firmly.

D,V,J,CDR3
.,TRBV5-1,TRBJ2-3,ASSALERAEGTDTQY
.,TRBV27,TRBJ2-7,ASSSPDGSYEQY
TRBD2,TRBV9,TRBJ2-5,ASSGGGGVGETQY
.,TRBV7-9,TRBJ1-2,ASSFAGDGYT
.,TRBV13,TRBJ1-3,ASSILGSLSSGNTIY
TRBD2,TRBV30,TRBJ2-2,AHDSGGITGELF
.,TRBV21-1,TRBJ2-5,ASSRVEETQY
.,TRBV28,TRBJ2-7,ASSWRDGSYEQY
.,TRBV19,TRBJ1-5,ASLDTVFHNQPQH
.,TRBV19,TRBJ2-3,ASSIDLSTDTQY
.,TRBV5-5,TRBJ2-1,ASSWQGSYNEQF
.,TRBV19,TRBJ1-1,ASSPLSGRANTEAF
.,TRBV27,TRBJ1-5,ASGVGNIFQH
.,TRBV5-4,TRBJ2-5,ASSLWGLQETQY
.,TRBV9,TRBJ1-1,ASSQGGSTEAF
.,TRBV4-1,TRBJ2-7,ASSQAGNYEQY
.,TRBV12-5,TRBJ2-1,ASASPGAYNEQF
.,TRBV9,TRBJ2-5,ASSSPGTIMGETQY
TRBD2,TRBV27,TRBJ2-1,ASTLAGLGNEQF
.,TRBV7-6,TRBJ2-1,ASSLDQTNEQF
.,TRBV28,TRBJ2-7,ASSSTNSYEQY
.,TRBV5-6,TRBJ1-5,ASSLGTLSNQPQH
.,TRBV4-1,TRBJ2-5,ASSQDGLGKTQY
.,TRBV6-5,TRBJ1-5,ASSPTNNQPQH
.,TRBV7-9,TRBJ2-2,ASSLVPENTGELF
.,TRBV14,TRBJ1-4,ASQTSSSWYVEKLF
TRBD2,TRBV19,TRBJ2-1,ASSSRGTSGRGSYNEQF
.,TRBV28,TRBJ2-7,ASSFSVGPYEQY
TRBD1,TRBV2,TRBJ1-5,ASRPGQGYQPQH
.,TRBV28,TRBJ2-1,ATLTGDTYNEQF
.,TRBV19,TRBJ1-4,ASSLGTATNEKLF
TRBD1,TRBV14,TRBJ2-7,ASSQPGQGGTYEQY
.,TRBV28,TRBJ1-1,ASSLVKGGRTEAF
.,TRBV5-4,TRBJ1-1,ASSPALQGEAF
.,TRBV11-1,TRBJ2-7,ASSPFGGSYEQY
TRBD2,TRBV29-1,TRBJ2-2,SVEHGGASGELF
TRBD2,TRBV4-1,TRBJ2-7,ASSPSSGSDGIHEQY
TRBD2,TRBV4-3,TRBJ2-3,ASSPSSRAGGPDTQY
TRBD1,TRBV27,TRBJ2-2,ATGTANTGELF
.,TRBV6-1,TRBJ1-1,ASKRVRTASTEAF
.,TRBV6-4,TRBJ1-5,ASSGPPRMKGNQPQH
TRBD1,TRBV4-1,TRBJ1-3,ASSPQSYTGTGKDTIY
.,TRBV7-8,TRBJ1-4,ASSPLDEKLF
TRBD2,TRBV5-4,TRBJ2-1,ASSLGLAGGYEQF
TRBD1,TRBV5-1,TRBJ2-2,ASSLGGQGVNTGELF
.,TRBV6-6,TRBJ2-4,ASSSRGLAKNIQY
.,TRBV7-6,TRBJ2-3,ASSFLSTDTQY
TRBD1,TRBV2,TRBJ2-7,ASRPRDSASYEQY
.,TRBV5-1,TRBJ2-3,ASSPLTGAGDTQY
TRBD1,TRBV6-5,TRBJ1-1,ASSFLSQGDGGAF
TRBD2,TRBV7-9,TRBJ2-7,ASSLVGLAAPSYEQY
TRBD1,TRBV7-9,TRBJ1-1,ASSSQGAAF
.,TRBV19,TRBJ2-7,ASSGGLLDEQY
.,TRBV7-2,TRBJ2-7,ASSSSRQHYEQY
TRBD1,TRBV11-2,TRBJ1-4,ASTPGTGYEKLF
TRBD2,TRBV4-1,TRBJ2-7,ASSQLAGSAYEQY
TRBD2,TRBV5-4,TRBJ2-1,ASSLGLAGGDEQF
TRBD1,TRBV28,TRBJ2-2,ASDRGHDGELF
.,TRBV27,TRBJ2-3,ASSLWTASDTQY
.,TRBV4-3,TRBJ1-2,ASSQDRMDVRASPYGYT